These 32 T cell receptor beta chains came from one sample sequenced in a study of blood T cell repertoires in COVID-19. Sequencing used immunoSEQ multiplex PCR; TCRdb keeps in-frame clones, though not all of them. The sample consists of under 85,000 clones, about 70% of them appearing once. Sequenced sample: peripheral blood. These receptors were obtained from a woman of 80 years or more with active or convalescent COVID-19.

This clone is a singleton in its sample. V usage is TRBV10-3 and J usage is TRBJ1-1; possible D gene TRBD1, 6 bases. Trimming took 6 bases from V and 2 from J, leaving 16 bases between them. CDR3 length: 15 residues. The V gene's germline CDR1 is ENHRY and CDR2 SYGVKD. The CDR3 DNA reads as TGTGCCATCAGGGCGACAGGTTTAGGAAACACTGAAGCTTTCTTT. Translated, it gives CAIRATGLGNTEAFF.

This clone has just a few counts. The gene calls are TRBV20-1 and TRBJ1-5; D might be TRBD1 (5 bases). The CDR3 is made up of 16 amino acids. Germline V lookup: CDR1 DFQATT, CDR2 SNEGSKA (reference sequence). The V end lost 3 bases, the J end lost 2 bases, and 17 bases lay between the germline ends. The CDR3 sequence: CSASSGGGVGNQPQHF. CDR3 nucleotide sequence: TGCAGTGCTAGTTCCGGAGGAGGGGTGGGCAATCAGCCCCAGCATTTT.

The chain is built from TRBV5-1 and TRBJ2-7; TRBD1 agrees at 7 bases. The CDR3 totals 15 residues. V lost 2 bases to trimming and J lost 0 bases; unmatched junction nucleotides: 5. Germline loops: CDR1 SGHRS, CDR2 YFSETQ. Here the CDR3 reads CASSLGGGPSYEQYF. CDR3 coding DNA: TGCGCCAGCAGCTTAGGGGGCGGCCCCTCCTACGAGCAGTACTTC. Combining the CDR3 with reference TRBV5-1 and TRBJ2-7 gives the whole variable domain KAGVTQTPRYLIKTRGQQVTLSCSPISGHRSVSWYQQTPGQGLQFLFEYFSETQRNKGNFPGRFSGRQFSNSRSEMNVSTLELGDSALYLCASSLGGGPSYEQYFGPGTRLTVT.

V is TRBV6-5 and J is TRBJ1-1; 8 positions match TRBD1. V shed 6 bases, J shed 5 bases, and the junction held 8 bases outside the gene matches. The CDR3 is 14 amino acids. Germline lookup yields CDR1 MNHEY and CDR2 SVGAGI. The CDR3 sequence is CASSGRQGNTEAFF. The CDR3 nucleotides read TGTGCCAGCAGCGGTAGACAGGGGAATACTGAAGCTTTCTTT.

V is TRBV27 and J is TRBJ1-5; D possibly corresponds to TRBD1 (6 bases). The CDR3 runs to 14 residues. In germline, CDR1 is MNHEY, CDR2 SMNVEV (reference sequence). Deletions cut 4 bases from V and 3 bases from J, with 10 bases between. CDR3 sequence (DNA): TGTGCCAGCAGTTCCGGGACACCCAATCAGCCCCAGCATTTT. It is translated as CASSSGTPNQPQHF.

The chain is built from TRBV18 and TRBJ1-5; 11 bases line up with TRBD1. V shed 5 bases and J 6 bases; nucleotides not matched to a gene: 3. The CDR3 totals 14 residues. Germline V gene data show CDR1 as KGHSH and CDR2 as LQKENI. This CDR3 is CASSSGQGVQPQHF. In DNA, the CDR3 is TGTGCCAGCTCATCGGGACAGGGGGTTCAGCCCCAGCATTTT.

The chain couples TRBV28 to TRBJ1-3; D uncertain. The CDR3 extends over 17 amino acids. With 3 bases removed from V and 6 bases from J, the gap between germline ends came to 21 bases. Germline lookup yields CDR1 MDHEN and CDR2 SYDVKM. In nucleotides, the CDR3 is TGTGCCAGCAGTTTGGAGGCAGGACGAAGGAGTGTAAACACCATATATTTT. Protein product: CASSLEAGRRSVNTIYF.

On this clone itself: A junction end diverges from the germline sequence, so it may reflect a read error. CDR3 nucleotides: TGTGCCAGCGGTTTAAGGGGGGGCAAACTGTTTTTT. This codes for CASGLRGGKLFF. The chain has TRBV28 and TRBJ1-4, with D possibly matching TRBD1 (6 bases). Germline assignment: CDR1 MDHEN and CDR2 SYDVKM. The CDR3 runs 12 residues. Based on the CDR3 plus reference TRBV28 and TRBJ1-4, the full variable domain is DVKVTQSSRYLVKRTGEKVFLECVQDMDHENMFWYRQDPGLGLRLIYFSYDVKMKEKGDIPEGYSVSREKKERFSLILESASTNQTSMYLCASGLRGGKLFFGSGTQLSVL.

The chain recombines TRBV14 with TRBJ1-4, with D maybe TRBD1 (5 bases). The germline V and J ends were trimmed by 6 bases and 2 bases, with 13 bases remaining between them. The CDR3 covers 15 residues. Germline V gene lookup returns CDR1 SGHDN and CDR2 FVKESK. The chain's CDR3 is CASSQRGSTNEKLFF. The CDR3 DNA reads as TGTGCCAGCAGTCAAAGGGGATCCACTAATGAAAAACTGTTTTTT.

The chain couples TRBV24-1 to TRBJ2-3; no firm D call. The CDR3 sequence is 13 residues long. Trimming shortened V by 4 bases and J by 2 bases, and 6 bases separated the two germline ends. The V gene's germline CDR1 is KGHDR and CDR2 SFDVKD. The CDR3 is CATSDLSTDTQYF. The CDR3 DNA reads TGTGCCACCAGTGACCTATCCACAGATACGCAGTATTTT.

The chain is built from TRBV19 and TRBJ2-1; perhaps TRBD1 as D (6 bases). This CDR3 contains 15 residues. Trimming cost V 4 bases and J 0 bases, with 10 bases left between them. Germline V gene lookup returns CDR1 LNHDA and CDR2 SQIVND (reference sequence). The CDR3 bases are TGTGCCAGTAGTACCGGACAGAACTCCTACAATGAGCAGTTCTTC. The encoded protein is CASSTGQNSYNEQFF.

Ten or more counts support this clone. V is TRBV27 and J is TRBJ1-1, with D hard to call. This CDR3 contains 12 residues. CDR1 is MNHEY and CDR2 is SMNVEV in the germline V gene (reference sequence). V was shortened by 7 bases and J by 5 bases, with 11 bases between the two germline ends. The CDR3 loop is CASKVGNTEAFF. The DNA of the CDR3 is TGTGCCAGCAAAGTCGGGAATACTGAAGCTTTCTTT.

The J gene is TRBJ2-1, the V gene TRBV9; D is possibly TRBD1 (6 bases). The CDR3 has 15 residues. Germline CDR1 reads SGDLS; CDR2 reads YYNGEE. V lost 4 bases to trimming and J lost 4 bases, with 15 bases between them. CDR3 sequence (DNA): TGTGCCAGCAGCCCAAGACAGGCGCTATACAATGAGCAGTTCTTC. Its translation: CASSPRQALYNEQFF. Full variable domain (remainder filled in from reference TRBV9 and TRBJ2-1): DSGVTQTPKHLITATGQRVTLRCSPRSGDLSVYWYQQSLDQGLQFLIQYYNGEERAKGNILERFSAQQFPDLHSELNLSSLELGDSALYFCASSPRQALYNEQFFGPGTRLTVL.

V is TRBV15 and J is TRBJ1-4, with D hard to call. The ends were cut back, 0 bases at V and 13 bases at J, with 18 bases in the middle. The CDR3 loop spans 15 amino acids. Germline CDR1 reads LNHNV; CDR2 reads YYDKDF (reference sequence). CDR3 bases: TGTGCCACCAGCAGAGATCAAGCAGGCCAAAAAACACTGTTTTTT. Encoded protein: CATSRDQAGQKTLFF. The full variable domain, rest sourced from reference TRBV15 and TRBJ1-4, is DAMVIQNPRYQVTQFGKPVTLSCSQTLNHNVMYWYQQKSSQAPKLLFHYYDKDFNNEADTPDNFQSRRPNTSFCFLDIRSPGLGDTAMYLCATSRDQAGQKTLFFGSGTQLSVL.

V usage is TRBV24-1 and J usage is TRBJ2-3; a possible D gene is TRBD2 (5 bases). Between the trimmed V and J ends, which lost 2 bases and 7 bases, there was a span of 9 bases. The germline gives CDR1 KGHDR, CDR2 SFDVKD. The CDR3 runs to 13 residues. CDR3 in DNA: TGTGCCACCAGTGATTCTCCGGGAAATACGCAGTATTTT. As protein: CATSDSPGNTQYF.

The chain uses TRBV11-2 and TRBJ2-2; D unresolved. V dropped 0 bases and J dropped 1 base, with 6 bases sitting between them. CDR1 is SGHAT and CDR2 is FQNNGV in the germline V gene. The CDR3 length is 15 residues. CDR3 residues: CASSLELLNTGELFF. Here the CDR3 DNA reads TGTGCCAGCAGCTTAGAACTATTGAACACCGGGGAGCTGTTTTTT.

The chain links TRBV24-1 to TRBJ2-7, with TRBD1 identical over 11 bases. Germline CDR1 KGHDR, CDR2 SFDVKD. The CDR3 runs to 15 residues. With 11 bases clipped from V and 0 bases from J, the junction kept 8 bases outside the gene matches. CDR3 DNA sequence: TGTGCCAAGGCCGGGACAGGGGGGTACTCCTACGAGCAGTACTTC. It translates to CAKAGTGGYSYEQYF.

V is TRBV6-5 and J is TRBJ1-2; 10 bases fit TRBD1. Unmatched junction bases numbered 14, after V lost 6 bases and J lost 10 bases. This CDR3 spans 15 amino acids. CDR1 MNHEY and CDR2 SVGAGI come from the germline V gene. CDR3 amino acids: CASSHIPGQGFDYTF. For the CDR3, the DNA is TGTGCCAGCAGCCACATCCCGGGACAGGGGTTTGACTACACCTTC.

This sequence joins TRBV4-3 and TRBJ2-6, with D possibly TRBD2 on 6 matching bases. The CDR3 is made up of 16 amino acids. Trimming removed 2 bases from V and 2 bases from J, with 10 bases in between. Germline V lookup: CDR1 LGHNA, CDR2 YSLEER. This CDR3 is CASSQLEGTGANVLTF. CDR3 sequence (DNA): TGCGCCAGCAGCCAACTGGAGGGGACTGGGGCCAACGTCCTGACTTTC.

CDR3 in DNA: TGCGCCAGCAGCTTCGGGGACATGGATACGCAGTATTTT. Its protein product is CASSFGDMDTQYF. This chain links TRBV5-1 with TRBJ2-3; maybe TRBD1 (6 bases). Per germline, CDR1 SGHRS and CDR2 YFSETQ. This CDR3 region has 13 residues. V lost 2 bases and J 6 bases, leaving 10 bases between the germline ends.

CDR3 amino acids: CASSLSGGSTGELFF. For the CDR3, the DNA is TGTGCCAGCAGCTTGAGCGGGGGGTCCACCGGGGAGCTGTTTTTT. This rearrangement joins TRBV7-3 to TRBJ2-2; 9 bases agree with TRBD2. Germline loops: CDR1 SGHTA, CDR2 FQGTGA. The CDR3 runs 15 residues. Unmatched junction bases numbered 3, after V lost 3 bases and J lost 4 bases.

The rearrangement links TRBV12-5 to TRBJ1-1, with D uncertain. CDR3 length equals 13 residues. Between the trimmed V and J ends, which lost 2 bases and 6 bases, there was a span of 10 bases. In germline, CDR1 is LGHNT, CDR2 FRNRAP. CDR3 DNA: TGTGCTAGTGGTTTGACGAGTGAAGCTGAAGCTTTCTTT. Protein: CASGLTSEAEAFF. Based on the CDR3 plus reference TRBV12-5 and TRBJ1-1, the full variable domain is DARVTQTPRHKVTEMGQEVTMRCQPILGHNTVFWYRQTMMQGLELLAYFRNRAPLDDSGMPKDRFSAEMPDATLATLKIQPSEPRDSAVYFCASGLTSEAEAFFGQGTRLTVV.

In this sample, this clone turned up a few times. The chain is built from TRBV19 and TRBJ1-4; 12 bases are a match to TRBD1. The J segment lost 7 bases and the V segment lost 6 bases, leaving 9 bases of the junction unmatched. Germline CDR1 reads LNHDA; CDR2 reads SQIVND (reference sequence). CDR3 length: 16 residues. The CDR3 sequence is CASRPGQGAGGEKLFF. CDR3 DNA: TGTGCCAGTAGACCGGGACAGGGGGCAGGCGGTGAAAAACTGTTTTTT.

The chain joins TRBV4-1 to TRBJ1-2, with 7 bases aligning to TRBD1. The V segment lost 7 bases and the J segment 7 bases; nucleotides outside the gene matches: 24. The CDR3 loop spans 18 amino acids. Germline-derived CDR1 and CDR2 are MGHRA and YSYEKL. The CDR3 DNA reads TGCGCCAGCACCCTCCTGCACATTCCCGGACAGGACTATGTTGGCTACACCTTC. It yields the protein CASTLLHIPGQDYVGYTF.

Only one count was recorded for this clone. The chain carries TRBV7-6 and TRBJ2-6; TRBD2 might be the D (5 bases). This CDR3 has 15 amino acids. Germline V gives CDR1 SGHVS, CDR2 FNYEAQ. Trimming removed 6 bases at V and 0 bases at J, with 9 bases between. The CDR3 nucleotides read TGTGCCAGCAGATGGACTGACTCTGGGGCCAACGTCCTGACTTTC. Translated, it gives CASRWTDSGANVLTF.

The V and J genes are TRBV7-9 and TRBJ2-7, with 12 nucleotides matching TRBD2. CDR1 is SEHNR and CDR2 is FQNEAQ in the germline V gene (reference sequence). Unmatched junction bases numbered 6, after V lost 6 bases and J lost 6 bases. The CDR3 is 14 residues long. The CDR3 sequence is CASRPSGGEAEQYF. CDR3 in DNA: TGTGCCAGCAGACCTAGCGGGGGGGAGGCCGAGCAGTACTTC.

This clone appeared once. The rearrangement uses TRBV12-3 or TRBV12-4 and TRBJ1-3; D call uncertain. The CDR3 runs to 13 residues. The V gene lost 2 bases and the J gene lost 6 bases, with 8 bases spanning the gap. CDR3 residues: CASSLRGLNTIYF. The CDR3 DNA sequence: TGTGCCAGCAGTTTAAGAGGGTTAAACACCATATATTTT.

This chain connects TRBV7-9 to TRBJ2-3, with 12 bases lining up with TRBD2. This CDR3 contains 18 residues. Unmatched junction bases numbered 12, after V lost 4 bases and J lost 4 bases. Germline assignment: CDR1 SEHNR and CDR2 FQNEAQ (reference sequence). CDR3 sequence reads: CASSYPTSTSGGADTQYF. CDR3 coding DNA: TGTGCCAGCAGCTACCCAACTTCGACTAGCGGGGGTGCAGATACGCAGTATTTT. Combining the CDR3 with reference TRBV7-9 and TRBJ2-3 gives the whole variable domain DTGVSQNPRHKITKRGQNVTFRCDPISEHNRLYWYRQTLGQGPEFLTYFQNEAQLEKSRLLSDRFSAERPKGSFSTLEIQRTEQGDSAMYLCASSYPTSTSGGADTQYFGPGTRLTVL.

The CDR3: CASSPIGGGYTF. CDR3 in DNA: TGTGCCAGCAGCCCTATCGGGGGTGGCTACACCTTC. V gene TRBV27 combines with J gene TRBJ1-2; D is possibly TRBD1 (5 bases). Trimming removed 6 bases at V and 7 bases at J, with 12 bases between. The length of the CDR3 is 12 residues. Germline values: CDR1 MNHEY, CDR2 SMNVEV (reference sequence).

This chain joins TRBV30 and TRBJ2-2; D is undetermined. Germline lookup yields CDR1 GTSNPN and CDR2 SVGIG (reference sequence). V dropped 0 bases and J dropped 0 bases, with 8 bases sitting between them. CDR3 size: 15 residues. This CDR3 is CAWSVKPANTGELFF. Here the CDR3 DNA reads TGTGCCTGGAGTGTAAAGCCGGCGAACACCGGGGAGCTGTTTTTT.

The V gene is TRBV30, the J gene TRBJ1-6, with 10 bases identical to TRBD1. Germline values: CDR1 GTSNPN, CDR2 SVGIG (reference sequence). The J segment lost 8 bases and the V segment lost 5 bases, leaving 9 bases of the junction unmatched. The CDR3 has 15 amino acids. In nucleotides, the CDR3 is TGTGCCTGGGGGACAGGGGTTTCCCTCGATTCACCCCTCCACTTT. Its protein is CAWGTGVSLDSPLHF.

V and J are TRBV3-1 (or the pseudogene TRBV3-2) and TRBJ1-4; D uncertain. The CDR3 contains 15 residues. Germline lookup yields CDR1 LGHDT and CDR2 YNNKEL (reference sequence). The V end lost 0 bases, the J end lost 8 bases, and 13 bases lay between the germline ends. CDR3 nucleotides: TGTGCCAGCAGCCAAGAACCCAGATCTCACGAAAAACTGTTTTTT. It yields the protein CASSQEPRSHEKLFF.